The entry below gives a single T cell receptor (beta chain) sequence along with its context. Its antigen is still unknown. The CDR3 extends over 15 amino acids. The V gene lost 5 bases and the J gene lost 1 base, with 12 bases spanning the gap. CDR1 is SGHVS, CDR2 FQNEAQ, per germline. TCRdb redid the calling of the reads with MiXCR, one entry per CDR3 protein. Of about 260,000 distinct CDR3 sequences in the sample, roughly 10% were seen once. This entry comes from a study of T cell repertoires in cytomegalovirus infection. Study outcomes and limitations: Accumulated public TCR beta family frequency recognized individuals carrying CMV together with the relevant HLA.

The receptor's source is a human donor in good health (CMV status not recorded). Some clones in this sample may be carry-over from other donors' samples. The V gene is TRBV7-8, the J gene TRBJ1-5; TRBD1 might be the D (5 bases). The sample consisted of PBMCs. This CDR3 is CASSRQPSSNQPQHF. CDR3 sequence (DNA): TGTGCCAGCAGCCGACAGCCCAGCAGCAATCAGCCCCAGCATTTT.